This TCR beta chain was captured in a study of blood T cell repertoires in COVID-19. Study summary: Samples representing acute and convalescent COVID-19 were sourced from the United States, Italy and Spain. PBMCs, B-cell-depleted T cells, or T cells were the source of the cDNA or gDNA that made up the material.

Original processing notes: Quantification of nucleated cells was approximated via reference gene primer amplification. Profiling relied on immunoSEQ multiplex PCR, and the TCRdb table lists in-frame clones only, not all of them. That table is the source of V, J and clone size, and D and trimming were worked out from the DNA. The table shows roughly 15,000 clones, with approximately 88% occurring only once. CDR1 and CDR2 from the germline V gene are SNHLY and FYNNEI. CDR3 size: 14 residues. V shed 6 bases and J shed 12 bases, with 21 bases lying between them. The sample comprised peripheral blood. The J gene is TRBJ2-1, the V gene TRBV2; TRBD2 is a possible D gene (6 bases). The sequence was collected from a human donor with active COVID-19. The donor label of this sample is uncertain. CDR3 residues: CASSDPGANLGQFF. Here the CDR3 DNA reads TGTGCCAGCAGCGACCCGGGAGCTAATCTCGGGCAGTTCTTC.